This T cell receptor beta chain appears in the sequencing data of a study of T-cell memory formation after mild COVID-19. The overall study: TCR clusters were mostly donor specific.

A 5'RACE reaction primed in the constant segment made cDNA libraries of TCR alpha and TCR beta, and these carried sample barcodes and UMIs. TCRdb independently ran MiXCR on the 5' RACE reads; one entry per CDR3 protein. The table has about 560,000 distinct CDR3 sequences, approximately 21% seen once. This clonotype appeared a few times. What it recognizes is unknown. The study's findings and limits: Unconfirmed was the SARS-CoV-2 specificity of second-wave clones that peaked on day 37.

This receptor was identified in an adult woman who had mild COVID-19 (a few samples of this study predate the infection). Cell type and time point are not known. The sequencing sample was made of PBMCs or a T cell subset sorted from them (not recorded which).

The CDR3 coding sequence is TGTGCCAGCAGCTCGAGACAGGGGGCTTATGGCTACACCTTC. Translating gives CASSSRQGAYGYTF. The chain has TRBV7-9 and TRBJ1-2, with 10 bases identical to TRBD1. The germline V gene has CDR1 SEHNR and CDR2 FQNEAQ (reference sequence). CDR3 length equals 14 residues. J gave up 5 bases and V 4 bases, and 4 bases lay outside the gene matches.